There are a few counts of the clone carrying this T cell receptor (beta chain). Its target is unknown. This sample is part of a study of CD8 T cells in ankylosing spondylitis. Study-level results: Earlier studies detected some motif variants in reactive arthritis synovial fluid and blood. Reports say disease-linked clones showed up significantly more in matched ankylosing spondylitis synovial fluid. For ankylosing spondylitis blood, a TCR beta motif of roughly 8 highly homologous variants appeared characteristic.

TCR beta libraries were made by quantitative 5'-RACE with molecular barcodes. TCRdb ran MiXCR on the 5' RACE reads and lists one entry per CDR3 protein. The data hold roughly 150,000 distinct CDR3 sequences, with approximately 32% observed a single time. Germline lookup yields CDR1 DFQATT and CDR2 SNEGSKA (reference sequence). V lost 2 bases and J lost 4, with 11 bases in between. The CDR3 has 13 amino acids. The chain carries TRBV20-1 and TRBJ1-1; a weak D match, TRBD1 (6 bases). Specimen: synovial fluid, either unsorted or a sorted T cell fraction (not recorded which). The source is a male donor with ankylosing spondylitis. As DNA, the CDR3 is TGCAGTGCTAGAAAGGGGGGGACCACTGAAGCTTTCTTT. Its protein is CSARKGGTTEAFF.